Shown below are 23 T cell receptor beta chains from a single sample sequenced in a study of T cells expressing NK-cell markers (dated by TCRdb to about 2020). Libraries were prepared through 5' RACE. Sequencing relied on an Illumina HiSeq 2000. The reads were reprocessed in TCRdb, with one entry per CDR3 protein sequence and no accompanying DNA. This sample's table lists about 400,000 distinct CDR3 sequences. About 10% of the sample comes from the top ten. Sequenced: blood T cells: a sorted CD56 or NKG2C T cell subset, CD4+ or CD8+ T cells, or bulk PBMC T cells (not recorded which). The receptors originated from a woman between 50 and 59 years old in good health. Donor details come from another sample of the same person, matched by shared clones.

The chain employs TRBV6-2 or TRBV6-3 and TRBJ2-2; without DNA, the TCRdb call of TRBD1 cannot be checked. The germline CDR1 and CDR2 sequences are MNHEY and SVGEGT. The CDR3 is made up of 18 amino acids. Here the CDR3 reads CASSYSLSGERNTGELFF.

This rearrangement joins TRBV24-1 to TRBJ2-1. Germline CDR1 KGHDR, CDR2 SFDVKD. The CDR3 has 11 residues. CDR3 sequence: CATSFGVVQFF.

The chain is built from TRBV9 and TRBJ2-5; TCRdb's D call, TRBD1, is unchecked because there is no DNA. This CDR3 has 15 residues. Germline loops: CDR1 SGDLS, CDR2 YYNGEE. This CDR3 reads CASSVEGQGGRTQYF.

This chain links TRBV11-3 with TRBJ2-1; TCRdb selects TRBD1, and the lack of DNA leaves this call unchecked. From germline, CDR1 is SGHNT and CDR2 YENEEA. The CDR3 has 16 residues. This chain's CDR3 is CASSLVNWGERSEQFF. Full variable domain (remainder filled in from reference TRBV11-3 and TRBJ2-1): EAGVVQSPRYKIIEKKQPVAFWCNPISGHNTLYWYLQNLGQGPELLIRYENEEAVDDSQLPKDRFSAERLKGVDSTLKIQPAELGDSAVYLCASSLVNWGERSEQFFGPGTRLTVL.

The V call is TRBV5-1, the J call TRBJ2-1; TCRdb selects TRBD1, and the lack of DNA leaves this call unchecked. Germline loops: CDR1 SGHRS, CDR2 YFSETQ. The CDR3 covers 13 residues. This CDR3 reads CATRQGSDNEQFF.

The V gene is TRBV12-3 or TRBV12-4, the J gene TRBJ2-5; TCRdb calls TRBD1, which cannot be checked without DNA. The CDR3 is made up of 16 amino acids. This CDR3 reads CASSSRGTTGQETQYF.

The rearrangement joins TRBV25-1 to TRBJ2-1; the D gene TCRdb calls, TRBD2, cannot be checked with no DNA. The length of the CDR3 is 17 residues. Germline V gene lookup returns CDR1 MGHDK and CDR2 SYGVNS. The CDR3 loop is CASSEPQLAGVHNEQFF. Complete variable domain (other parts from reference TRBV25-1 and TRBJ2-1): EADIYQTPRYLVIGTGKKITLECSQTMGHDKMYWYQQDPGMELHLIHYSYGVNSTEKGDLSSESTVSRIRTEHFPLTLESARPSHTSQYLCASSEPQLAGVHNEQFFGPGTRLTVL.

The V gene is TRBV10-2, the J gene TRBJ2-1; TCRdb gives TRBD1 as the D gene, but with no DNA this cannot be confirmed. CDR3 length equals 11 residues. The germline gives CDR1 WSHSY, CDR2 SAAADI. CDR3 loop: CASSEGQGEFF.

CDR3 loop: CASSLGIELAGDTQYF. The V gene is TRBV5-1, the J gene TRBJ2-3; the D call from TCRdb, TRBD2, cannot be confirmed without DNA. The germline V gene encodes CDR1 SGHRS and CDR2 YFSETQ. CDR3 length: 16 amino acids.

V gene TRBV6-6 combines with J gene TRBJ2-3. The CDR3 spans 11 residues. The germline V gene encodes CDR1 MNHNY and CDR2 SVGAGI (reference sequence). This CDR3 reads CASVLGSSRYF.

V and J are TRBV6-5 and TRBJ2-2; no DNA is available, so the TRBD2 call from TCRdb remains unchecked. CDR1 is MNHEY, CDR2 SVGAGI, per germline. This CDR3 contains 16 residues. The CDR3 spells CASSYSTGGLAGELFF.

The rearrangement links TRBV7-3 to TRBJ2-3; TCRdb's D gene call, TRBD1, goes unchecked for lack of DNA. Germline values: CDR1 SGHTA, CDR2 FQGTGA. The CDR3 totals 14 residues. This CDR3 is CASSLTDRADTQYF.

The V call is TRBV7-9, the J call TRBJ1-1; absent DNA, TCRdb's TRBD1 call cannot be checked. CDR3 length equals 12 residues. Looked up from germline, CDR1 is SEHNR and CDR2 is FQNEAQ (reference sequence). CDR3 protein: CASSQGGTSAFF.

The V call is TRBV6-2 or TRBV6-3, the J call TRBJ2-2; TCRdb designates TRBD2, a call that cannot be tested without DNA. The CDR3 extends over 16 amino acids. Germline V gene data show CDR1 as MNHEY and CDR2 as SVGEGT. Here the CDR3 reads CASSSASGGNTGELFF.

The chain links TRBV7-6 to TRBJ2-2; TCRdb's D call of TRBD2 is untestable without DNA. This CDR3 has 18 residues. Germline CDR1 is SGHVS and CDR2 is FNYEAQ. The CDR3 is CASSLPSLKMRNTGELFF.

The chain carries TRBV20-1 and TRBJ2-3; TCRdb lists TRBD1, though no DNA is available to test this call. The V gene's germline CDR1 is DFQATT and CDR2 SNEGSKA (reference sequence). The CDR3 consists of 17 residues. This chain's CDR3 is CSARAPWERDSTDTQYF.

The chain is built from TRBV11-3 and TRBJ1-1; TCRdb selects TRBD1, and the lack of DNA leaves this call unchecked. Germline CDR1 SGHNT, CDR2 YENEEA. The CDR3 has 14 residues. CDR3 sequence reads: CASSEDRRQLEAFF.

The rearrangement uses TRBV18 and TRBJ1-4. This CDR3 is 15 amino acids long. From germline, CDR1 is KGHSH and CDR2 LQKENI. CDR3 sequence: CASSPAHGANEKLFF. The whole variable domain, remainder taken from reference TRBV18 and TRBJ1-4, is NAGVMQNPRHLVRRRGQEARLRCSPMKGHSHVYWYRQLPEEGLKFMVYLQKENIIDESGMPKERFSAEFPKEGPSILRIQQVVRGDSAAYFCASSPAHGANEKLFFGSGTQLSVL.

V gene TRBV12-3 or TRBV12-4 combines with J gene TRBJ1-5. The CDR3 totals 15 residues. The CDR3 sequence: CASSPSGTPGRPQHF.

Here the CDR3 reads CASSESVANEKLFF. V and J are TRBV19 and TRBJ1-4. Looked up from germline, CDR1 is LNHDA and CDR2 is SQIVND (reference sequence). The CDR3 has 14 amino acids.

V and J are TRBV20-1 and TRBJ1-3. CDR1 and CDR2 (germline): DFQATT, SNEGSKA (reference sequence). The CDR3 length is 14 residues. CDR3 residues: CSASSGNSGNTIYF.

This chain connects TRBV19 to TRBJ2-1; the TCRdb D gene call, TRBD2, has no DNA to confirm it. This CDR3 region has 16 residues. Germline CDR1 is LNHDA and CDR2 is SQIVND (reference sequence). CDR3 sequence: CASTELAGGSYNEQFF.

The chain employs TRBV20-1 and TRBJ2-1; TCRdb indicates TRBD2, and absent DNA this call remains unverified. Germline V CDR1 and CDR2: DFQATT, SNEGSKA (reference sequence). The CDR3 sequence is 16 residues long. CDR3 region: CSAKPRASGSLGEQFF.